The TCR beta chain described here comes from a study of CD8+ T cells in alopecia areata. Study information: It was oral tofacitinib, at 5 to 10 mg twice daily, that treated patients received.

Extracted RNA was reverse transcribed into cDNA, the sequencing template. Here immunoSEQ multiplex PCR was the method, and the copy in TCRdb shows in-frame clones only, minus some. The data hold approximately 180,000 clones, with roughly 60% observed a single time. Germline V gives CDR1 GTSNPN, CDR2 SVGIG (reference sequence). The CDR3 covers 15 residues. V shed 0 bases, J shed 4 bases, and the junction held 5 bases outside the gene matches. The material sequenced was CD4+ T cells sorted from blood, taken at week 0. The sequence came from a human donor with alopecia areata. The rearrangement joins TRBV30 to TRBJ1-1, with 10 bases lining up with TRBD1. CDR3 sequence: CAWSVPGTGATEAFF. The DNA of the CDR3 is TGTGCCTGGAGTGTACCCGGGACAGGGGCCACTGAAGCTTTCTTT.